The 24 T cell receptor beta chains below come from one sample, sequenced in a study of blood T cell repertoires in COVID-19. Data came from immunoSEQ multiplex PCR; TCRdb stores just in-frame clones and leaves some out. In the table there are 200,000 to 250,000 clones, around 90% of which are singletons. Sequencing was performed on PBMCs or T cells enriched from blood (not recorded which). Receptors originate from a woman aged 45-59 years with acute COVID-19.

CDR3 region: CASSSTGRREKLFF. CDR3 sequence (DNA): TGCGCCAGCAGCTCGACAGGGCGGAGAGAAAAACTGTTTTTT. The chain employs TRBV5-1 and TRBJ1-4; 7 bases are shared with TRBD1. Germline V gene lookup returns CDR1 SGHRS and CDR2 YFSETQ. With 3 bases clipped from V and 8 bases from J, the junction kept 7 bases outside the gene matches. This CDR3 has 14 amino acids.

The chain is built from TRBV7-6 and TRBJ1-3; 9 nucleotides match TRBD1. The V gene's germline CDR1 is SGHVS and CDR2 FNYEAQ. This CDR3 spans 17 amino acids. V shed 5 bases and J 2 bases; nucleotides not matched to a gene: 10. CDR3 sequence: CASSPRTGVGTGNTIYF. The CDR3 region has the DNA TGTGCCAGCAGCCCGCGGACAGGGGTGGGCACTGGAAACACCATATATTTT.

This chain connects TRBV27 to TRBJ2-1; 11 nucleotides match TRBD2. The CDR3 is 15 residues long. V was clipped by 7 bases and J by 7 bases; unmatched bases: 9. Per the germline V gene, CDR1 is MNHEY and CDR2 is SMNVEV (reference sequence). The CDR3 region is CASTFVLAGANEQFF. The CDR3 nucleotides are TGTGCCAGCACCTTCGTACTAGCGGGGGCTAATGAGCAGTTCTTC.

The J gene is TRBJ2-1, the V gene TRBV6-5; TRBD2 matches 11 bases. J was trimmed by 8 bases and V by 4 bases; bases with no gene match: 7. The CDR3 is 15 amino acids. Germline values: CDR1 MNHEY, CDR2 SVGAGI. The CDR3 here is CASSFIAGGPYEQFF. Written as DNA, the CDR3 is TGTGCCAGCAGTTTCATAGCGGGAGGGCCGTATGAGCAGTTCTTC.

V gene TRBV25-1 combines with J gene TRBJ2-1; 12 positions agree with TRBD2. Germline lookup yields CDR1 MGHDK and CDR2 SYGVNS. V shed 4 bases and J 6 bases; nucleotides not matched to a gene: 7. The CDR3 sequence is 16 residues long. The DNA for the CDR3 is TGTGCCAGCAGTGCCCGCCTAGCGGGAGGGTTCAATGAGCAGTTCTTC. It specifies CASSARLAGGFNEQFF.

CDR3 residues: CASSPPGGAGNTIYF. The CDR3 coding sequence is TGTGCCAGCTCACCACCCGGCGGAGCTGGAAACACCATATATTTT. The V call is TRBV18, the J call TRBJ1-3, with D unresolved. V lost 0 bases and J lost 2, with 8 bases in between. The germline gives CDR1 KGHSH, CDR2 LQKENI. This CDR3 contains 15 residues.

CDR3 sequence reads: CASSLSEIRSRRETQYF. As DNA, the CDR3 is TGTGCCAGCAGCCTAAGCGAAATCCGCTCCAGACGAGAGACCCAGTACTTC. The rearrangement uses TRBV3-1 (or the pseudogene TRBV3-2) and TRBJ2-5; D is unresolved. Trimming shortened V by 4 bases and J by 4 bases, and 22 bases separated the two germline ends. From germline, CDR1 is LGHDT and CDR2 YNNKEL (reference sequence). This CDR3 spans 17 amino acids.

The chain recombines TRBV6-5 with TRBJ2-7; TRBD2 agrees at 11 bases. In germline, CDR1 is MNHEY, CDR2 SVGAGI. The ends lost 10 bases at V and 2 bases at J; junction bases unmatched: 7. This CDR3 is built from 14 residues. The CDR3 DNA reads as TGTGCCACCCTGGGACTAGCGGAGACCTACGAGCAGTACTTC. Its translation is CATLGLAETYEQYF.

The CDR3 protein is CASSPGQGRDYGYTF. The CDR3 nucleotides are TGTGCCAGTAGTCCGGGACAGGGGAGGGACTATGGCTACACCTTC. The chain carries TRBV19 and TRBJ1-2; 10 nucleotides line up with TRBD1. Germline V gene sequence: CDR1 LNHDA, CDR2 SQIVND (reference sequence). This CDR3 spans 15 amino acids. J lost 3 bases, V lost 5 bases, and 6 bases had no gene match.

The V and J genes are TRBV7-3 and TRBJ2-5; 8 bases are a match to TRBD2. The CDR3 totals 15 residues. Germline V gene lookup returns CDR1 SGHTA and CDR2 FQGTGA. The V segment lost 1 base and the J segment 3 bases; nucleotides outside the gene matches: 4. CDR3 bases: TGTGCCAGCAGCTTAATGGCGGGAGGAGAAGAGACCCAGTACTTC. As protein: CASSLMAGGEETQYF.

This chain connects TRBV7-2 to TRBJ2-5; 7 bases line up with TRBD2. J lost 4 bases, V lost 5 bases, and 10 bases had no gene match. The V gene's germline CDR1 is SGHTA and CDR2 FQGNSA. This CDR3 contains 15 residues. In DNA, the CDR3 is TGTGCCAGCAGCCCTAGACTGGGGGGGGGAGAGACCCAGTACTTC. It yields the protein CASSPRLGGGETQYF. The full variable domain, rest sourced from reference TRBV7-2 and TRBJ2-5, is GAGVSQSPSNKVTEKGKDVELRCDPISGHTALYWYRQSLGQGLEFLIYFQGNSAPDKSGLPSDRFSAERTGGSVSTLTIQRTQQEDSAVYLCASSPRLGGGETQYFGPGTRLLVL.

Written as DNA, the CDR3 is TGTGCCAGCAAGGACAGGGCGGGCCGGGAGACCCAGTACTTC. Its translation is CASKDRAGRETQYF. The chain has TRBV2 and TRBJ2-5; TRBD1 aligns across 8 bases. J lost 5 bases, V lost 7 bases, and 9 bases had no gene match. Germline loops: CDR1 SNHLY, CDR2 FYNNEI. The CDR3 is made up of 14 amino acids.

In its sample, this clone was seen once. The V call is TRBV13, the J call TRBJ1-6; D call uncertain. The CDR3 has 13 residues. Deletions cut 0 bases from V and 7 bases from J, with 4 bases between. Germline V gene data show CDR1 as PRHDT and CDR2 as FYEKMQ (reference sequence). The CDR3 region has the DNA TGTGCCAGCAGCTTAGGGCGGAATTCACCCCTCCACTTT. Translation: CASSLGRNSPLHF. The whole variable domain, filled in from reference TRBV13 and TRBJ1-6, reads AAGVIQSPRHLIKEKRETATLKCYPIPRHDTVYWYQQGPGQDPQFLISFYEKMQSDKGSIPDRFSAQQFSDYHSELNMSSLELGDSALYFCASSLGRNSPLHFGNGTRLTVT.

The chain couples TRBV4-1 to TRBJ2-7; 8 positions agree with TRBD2. Per germline, CDR1 MGHRA and CDR2 YSYEKL. CDR3 length: 16 residues. Trimming cost V 2 bases and J 3 bases; bases outside gene matches: 9. DNA of the CDR3: TGCGCCAGCAGCCAAACGACCGGGACTAGAGTCTACGAGCAGTACTTC. Encoded protein: CASSQTTGTRVYEQYF.

The DNA of the CDR3 is TGTGCCAGCTCACGACTCCCAGTGGGGGCCACAGATACGCAGTATTTT. It specifies CASSRLPVGATDTQYF. The V and J genes are TRBV18 and TRBJ2-3, with D possibly matching TRBD1 (6 bases). CDR1 and CDR2 from the germline V gene are KGHSH and LQKENI. This CDR3 has 16 residues. Trimming cost V 4 bases and J 2 bases, with 16 bases left between them.

As DNA, the CDR3 is TGTGCCTGGAGTCTTTTGACAGATACGCAGTATTTT. Amino acid sequence: CAWSLLTDTQYF. V usage is TRBV30 and J usage is TRBJ2-3; D remains unclear. V lost 2 bases and J 3 bases, leaving 6 bases between the germline ends. This CDR3 has 12 residues. Germline values: CDR1 GTSNPN, CDR2 SVGIG (reference sequence).

The rearrangement joins TRBV6-5 to TRBJ2-5; 9 nucleotides agree with TRBD1. The CDR3 sequence is 15 residues long. Germline trimming cut 4 bases from V and 5 bases from J; bases unmatched to any gene: 8. CDR1 MNHEY and CDR2 SVGAGI come from the germline V gene. The CDR3 here is CASSSQGALPETQYF. CDR3 DNA: TGTGCCAGCAGTTCACAGGGGGCCTTGCCGGAGACCCAGTACTTC.

This chain joins TRBV10-3 and TRBJ1-2; D possibly corresponds to TRBD1 (6 bases). CDR1 and CDR2 (germline): ENHRY, SYGVKD. Trimming stripped 3 bases from V and 6 bases from J, with 14 bases between. CDR3 length: 14 residues. CDR3 sequence reads: CAISDPGHPHGYTF. The CDR3 DNA sequence: TGTGCCATCAGTGACCCGGGACACCCGCATGGCTACACCTTC.

The J gene is TRBJ1-2, the V gene TRBV6-5; 10 bases align to TRBD1. Losses at the gene ends were 6 bases for V and 3 bases for J; bases not matched to a gene: 4. Germline V lookup: CDR1 MNHEY, CDR2 SVGAGI. The CDR3 spans 14 residues. CDR3 region: CASRGDRGHYGYTF. Written as DNA, the CDR3 is TGTGCCAGCAGGGGGGACAGGGGCCACTATGGCTACACCTTC.

The CDR3 DNA is TGTGCCAGCAGCACCTTGGGGACAGTTGCTGGGGTGGATGGCTACACCTTC. This codes for CASSTLGTVAGVDGYTF. The chain carries TRBV9 and TRBJ1-2; 7 bases are shared with TRBD1. The length of the CDR3 is 17 residues. Germline V gene lookup returns CDR1 SGDLS and CDR2 YYNGEE. After removal of 4 bases from V and 6 bases from J, the junction contained 18 bases not matched to a gene.

The CDR3 sequence is CASRPQGVGTDTQYF. The CDR3 DNA sequence: TGTGCCAGCAGGCCACAGGGGGTCGGCACAGATACGCAGTATTTT. The chain combines TRBV6-5 with TRBJ2-3, with TRBD1 identical over 8 bases. Germline loops: CDR1 MNHEY, CDR2 SVGAGI. V gave up 6 bases and J gave up 1 base; unmatched junction bases: 6. CDR3 length equals 15 residues.

V is TRBV7-6 and J is TRBJ2-1, with TRBD2 matching over 14 bases. Germline CDR1 and CDR2: SGHVS and FNYEAQ. CDR3 length: 17 amino acids. Unmatched junction bases numbered 6, after V lost 4 bases and J lost 4 bases. DNA for the CDR3: TGTGCCAGCAGCTCCGGGACTAGCGGGAGTTCTTACAATGAGCAGTTCTTC. Its protein is CASSSGTSGSSYNEQFF.

The chain has TRBV28 and TRBJ2-5, with D unclear. CDR1 and CDR2 (germline): MDHEN, SYDVKM. There are 13 residues in the CDR3. Trimming took 3 bases from V and 7 from J, leaving 12 bases between them. CDR3 coding DNA: TGTGCCAGCAGTTTGGAAGGCGGCGGGACCCAGTACTTC. Its protein is CASSLEGGGTQYF.

The V call is TRBV11-3, the J call TRBJ2-3, with TRBD1 matching 10 bases. Germline lookup yields CDR1 SGHNT and CDR2 YENEEA. CDR3 size: 17 residues. V lost 4 bases and J lost 3; bases outside the gene matches: 10. The CDR3 nucleotides read TGTGCCAGCAGCTCTACGGCGGGACAGGGGCTTACAGATACGCAGTATTTT. This encodes CASSSTAGQGLTDTQYF.